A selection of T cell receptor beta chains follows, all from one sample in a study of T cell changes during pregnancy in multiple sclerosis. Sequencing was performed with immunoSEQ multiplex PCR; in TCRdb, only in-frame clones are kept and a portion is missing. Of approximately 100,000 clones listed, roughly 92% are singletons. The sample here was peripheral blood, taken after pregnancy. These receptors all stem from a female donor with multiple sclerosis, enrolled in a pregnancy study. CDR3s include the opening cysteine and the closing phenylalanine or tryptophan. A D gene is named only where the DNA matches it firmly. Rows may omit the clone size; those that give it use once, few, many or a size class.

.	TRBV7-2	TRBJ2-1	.	CASSSTRDKVVQFF	TGTGCCAGCAGCTCCACCCGGGACAAAGTAGTGCAGTTCTTC
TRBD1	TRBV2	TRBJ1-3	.	CASRLQGASGNTIYF	TGTGCCAGCCGTCTACAGGGGGCAAGTGGAAACACCATATATTTT
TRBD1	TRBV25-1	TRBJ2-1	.	CASSVGDGTDNEQFF	TGTGCCAGCAGCGTCGGAGATGGGACAGACAATGAGCAGTTCTTC
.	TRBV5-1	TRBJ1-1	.	CASSLEGGRSAEAFF	TGCGCCAGCAGCTTGGAGGGGGGGCGGTCGGCTGAAGCTTTCTTT
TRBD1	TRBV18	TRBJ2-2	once	CASSPSFDRGTGELFF	TGTGCCAGCTCCCCGTCCTTCGACAGGGGAACCGGGGAGCTGTTTTTT
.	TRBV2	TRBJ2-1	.	CARGRELGPYNEQFF	TGTGCCAGGGGACGGGAGCTCGGTCCCTACAATGAGCAGTTCTTC
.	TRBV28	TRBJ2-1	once	CASTLGGATGTSYNEQFF	TGTGCCAGCACCCTGGGGGGGGCGACGGGAACAAGTTACAATGAGCAGTTCTTC
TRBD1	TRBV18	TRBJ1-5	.	CASSLGTGGNQPQHF	TGTGCCAGCTCACTCGGGACAGGGGGCAATCAGCCCCAGCATTTT
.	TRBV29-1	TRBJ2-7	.	CSVSPGYEQYF	TGCAGCGTTTCGCCGGGCTACGAGCAGTACTTC
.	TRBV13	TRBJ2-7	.	CASSTLGAYEQYF	TGTGCCAGCAGCACCCTAGGGGCCTACGAGCAGTACTTC
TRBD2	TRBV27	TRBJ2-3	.	CASTLLGTSGRSADTQYF	TGTGCCAGCACCCTCCTTGGGACTAGCGGGAGGTCGGCAGATACGCAGTATTTT
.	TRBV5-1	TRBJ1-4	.	CASSLDGLEKLFF	TGCGCCAGCAGCTTGGACGGACTTGAAAAACTGTTTTTT
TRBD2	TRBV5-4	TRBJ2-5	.	CASSSLAGGETQYF	TGTGCCAGCAGCTCCCTAGCGGGAGGAGAGACCCAGTACTTC
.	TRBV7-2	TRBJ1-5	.	CASSLLGGQPQHF	TGTGCCAGCAGCCTACTCGGGGGACAGCCCCAGCATTTT
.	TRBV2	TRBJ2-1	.	CASGALPGNEQFF	TGTGCCAGCGGGGCCCTCCCAGGGAATGAGCAGTTCTTC
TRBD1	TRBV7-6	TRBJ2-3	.	CASSLSPITGQGTDTQYF	TGTGCCAGCAGCCTGTCCCCAATAACAGGACAGGGCACAGATACGCAGTATTTT
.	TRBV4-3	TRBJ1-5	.	CASSYGVGFSNQPQHF	TGCGCCAGCAGCTACGGGGTCGGGTTTAGCAATCAGCCCCAGCATTTT
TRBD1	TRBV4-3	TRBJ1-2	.	CASSQDLTGAYGYTF	TGCGCCAGCAGCCAAGATTTGACAGGGGCCTATGGCTACACCTTC
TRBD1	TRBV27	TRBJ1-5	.	CASRRTGDSNQPQHF	TGTGCCAGCAGACGCACAGGGGATAGCAATCAGCCCCAGCATTTT
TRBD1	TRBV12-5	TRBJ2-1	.	CASGITYDRAKYNEQFF	TGTGCTAGTGGTATTACCTACGACAGGGCTAAGTACAATGAGCAGTTCTTC
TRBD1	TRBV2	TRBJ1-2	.	CASSLGDRISNGYTF	TGTGCCAGCAGTCTTGGGGACAGGATTTCTAATGGCTACACCTTC
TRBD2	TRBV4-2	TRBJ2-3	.	CASSQRASGGADTQYF	TGTGCCAGCAGCCAAAGGGCTAGCGGGGGGGCCGATACGCAGTATTTT
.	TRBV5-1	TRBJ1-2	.	CASSLASRDDGYTF	TGCGCCAGCAGCTTGGCCTCCAGGGATGATGGCTACACCTTC
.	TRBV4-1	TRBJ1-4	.	CASSQADLVATNEKLFF	TGCGCCAGCAGCCAAGCCGATCTAGTTGCAACTAATGAAAAACTGTTTTTT
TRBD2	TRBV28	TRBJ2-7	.	CASSLRTSGRLRNEQYF	TGTGCCAGCAGTCTTCGGACTAGCGGGAGGCTGAGGAACGAGCAGTACTTC
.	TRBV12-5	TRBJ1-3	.	CASAPTTLPRDTIYF	TGTGCTAGTGCTCCTACAACACTACCCCGGGACACCATATATTTT
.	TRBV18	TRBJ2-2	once	CASSPGTANTGELFF	TGTGCCAGCTCACCCGGGACTGCGAACACCGGGGAGCTGTTTTTT
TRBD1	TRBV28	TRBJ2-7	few	CASSTGTNYREQYF	TGTGCCAGCTCGACAGGGACAAATTATCGGGAGCAGTACTTC
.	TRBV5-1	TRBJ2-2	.	CASSLEDYRGTGELFF	TGCGCCAGCAGCTTGGAGGACTACCGGGGCACCGGGGAGCTGTTTTTT
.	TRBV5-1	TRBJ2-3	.	CASRGDADTQYF	TGCGCCAGCCGCGGGGACGCAGATACGCAGTATTTT
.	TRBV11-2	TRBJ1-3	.	CASWAGTGNTIYF	TGTGCCAGCTGGGCAGGGACTGGAAACACCATATATTTT
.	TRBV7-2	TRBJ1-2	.	CASSQNYYGYTF	TGTGCCAGCAGCCAAAATTACTATGGCTACACCTTC
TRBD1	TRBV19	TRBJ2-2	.	CASTATRGRTGELFF	TGTGCCAGTACCGCGACCAGGGGGCGAACCGGGGAGCTGTTTTTT
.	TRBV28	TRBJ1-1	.	CASSFGEAFF	TGTGCCAGCAGTTTCGGTGAAGCTTTCTTT
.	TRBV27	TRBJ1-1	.	CASSLVGAEAFF	TGTGCCAGCAGTTTAGTCGGGGCTGAAGCTTTCTTT
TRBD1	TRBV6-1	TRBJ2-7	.	CASSESEQGADEQYF	TGTGCCAGCAGTGAATCGGAACAGGGGGCCGACGAGCAGTACTTC
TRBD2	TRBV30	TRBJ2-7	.	CAWSLAGYEQYF	TGTGCCTGGAGTCTAGCGGGCTACGAGCAGTACTTC
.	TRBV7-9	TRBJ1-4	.	CASSLGVTIGEKLFF	TGTGCCAGCAGCCTCGGGGTTACCATCGGGGAAAAACTGTTTTTT
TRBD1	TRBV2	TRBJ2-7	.	CASSEEGQGNYEQYF	TGTGCCAGCAGTGAAGAGGGACAGGGGAATTATGAGCAGTACTTC
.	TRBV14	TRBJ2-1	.	CASSQLRGGNEQFF	TGTGCCAGCAGCCAATTAAGAGGCGGCAATGAGCAGTTCTTC
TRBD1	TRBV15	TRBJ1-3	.	CATSSGGSGNTIYF	TGTGCCACCTCCTCAGGGGGCTCTGGAAACACCATATATTTT
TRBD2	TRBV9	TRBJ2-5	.	CASSVETSGAGTQYF	TGTGCCAGCAGCGTAGAGACTAGCGGCGCGGGGACCCAGTACTTC